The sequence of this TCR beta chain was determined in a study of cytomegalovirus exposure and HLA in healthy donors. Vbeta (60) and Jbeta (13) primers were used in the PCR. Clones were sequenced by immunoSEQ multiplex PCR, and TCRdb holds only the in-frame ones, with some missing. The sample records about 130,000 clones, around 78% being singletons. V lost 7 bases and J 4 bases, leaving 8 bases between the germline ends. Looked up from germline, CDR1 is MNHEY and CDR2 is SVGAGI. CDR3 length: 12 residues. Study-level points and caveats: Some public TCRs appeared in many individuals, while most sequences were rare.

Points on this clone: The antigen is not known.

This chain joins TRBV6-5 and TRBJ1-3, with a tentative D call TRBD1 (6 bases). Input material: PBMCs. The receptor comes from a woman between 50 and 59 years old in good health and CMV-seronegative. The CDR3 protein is CASNGQGNTIYF. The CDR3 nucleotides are TGTGCCAGCAATGGACAGGGAAACACCATATATTTT.